A selection of T cell receptor beta chains follows, all from one sample in a study of PD-L1 blockade in urothelial cancer. The data were produced by immunoSEQ multiplex PCR, yet TCRdb's version contains in-frame clones alone and is incomplete. The sample shows 38,000 or so clones, more than 75% of them seen only once. This specimen was PBMCs, taken around atezolizumab (anti-PD-L1) treatment. These TCRs come from a man in his forties with urothelial cancer. Each CDR3 is given with its conserved first and last residue. Fields, in order: clone size, D gene, V gene, J gene, CDR3 DNA, CDR3 protein. D genes are given only for firm matches. Not all rows give a size; the values are once, few, many and, for expanded clones, a class.

>medium-sized|TRBD1|TRBV9|TRBJ1-1
TGTGCCAGCAGCGCCGTCAGCGCAGGGGGTCTTGGGAACACTGAAGCTTTCTTT
CASSAVSAGGLGNTEAFF
>-|TRBD2|TRBV11-3|TRBJ2-1
TGTGCCAGCAGCTTAGAAAGCCGACTAGCGGGAGGCCCTGGCTCCCATGAGCAGTTCTTC
CASSLESRLAGGPGSHEQFF
>few|-|TRBV18|TRBJ2-1
TGTGCCAGCTCACCATTGGCTAGTCGCGACAATGAGCAGTTCTTC
CASSPLASRDNEQFF
>-|TRBD2|TRBV27|TRBJ2-5
TGTGCCAGCAGCGAAGCGGGAGTTGGTGAGACCCAGTACTTC
CASSEAGVGETQYF
>-|TRBD2|TRBV18|TRBJ2-1
TGTGCCAGCTCACCAGCGGGAGCTAGCGGTGAGCAGTTCTTC
CASSPAGASGEQFF
>-|TRBD2|TRBV29-1|TRBJ2-1
TGCAGCGTTTCCCGACTAGCGGGGTTCAATGAGCAGTTCTTC
CSVSRLAGFNEQFF
>-|TRBD2|TRBV6-6|TRBJ2-1
TGTGCCAGCAGTTCTCTAGCGGGTAAGGTCAATGAGCAGTTCTTC
CASSSLAGKVNEQFF
>-|-|TRBV19|TRBJ2-3
TGTGCCAGTAGTATGGGCGGGACCACAGATACGCAGTATTTT
CASSMGGTTDTQYF
>-|-|TRBV28|TRBJ1-3
TGTGCCAGCAGCACCCGGGGAGGGAGCTCTGGAAACACCATATATTTT
CASSTRGGSSGNTIYF
>-|-|TRBV2|TRBJ2-7
TGTGCCAGCAGACTAGATACGCGCGGATCCTACGAGCAGTACTTC
CASRLDTRGSYEQYF
>-|-|TRBV5-6|TRBJ2-7
TGTGCCAGCAGCTTGGTAGGTATGAAAAGGCAGGGTGGCGACGAGCAGTACTTC
CASSLVGMKRQGGDEQYF
>-|-|TRBV19|TRBJ1-2
TGTGCCAGTAGCAAACAGCCAAACTATGGCTACACCTTC
CASSKQPNYGYTF
>-|TRBD1|TRBV19|TRBJ2-3
TGTGCCAGTAGTATACAGGGGGCGCCCGGAGATACGCAGTATTTT
CASSIQGAPGDTQYF
>-|TRBD1|TRBV28|TRBJ2-7
TGTGCCAGCAGCGGACAGGGCTACGAGCAGTACTTC
CASSGQGYEQYF
>-|-|TRBV4-1|TRBJ2-6
TGCGCCAGCAGCCAAGAACAGGGTGCTGGGGCCAACGTCCTGACTTTC
CASSQEQGAGANVLTF
>-|TRBD1|TRBV7-3|TRBJ1-2
TGTGCCAGCAGCTTACTCAACTCGGACAGGGTAGTGTACACCTTC
CASSLLNSDRVVYTF
>-|-|TRBV10-3|TRBJ2-7
TGTGCCATCAGTGCCCCCAGTGACCGGGTGCAGTACTTC
CAISAPSDRVQYF
>-|TRBD1|TRBV7-2|TRBJ1-3
TGTGCCAGCAGCCTGAATCGACAGGGAGCCCAGCCTGGAAACACCATATATTTT
CASSLNRQGAQPGNTIYF
>once|TRBD1|TRBV7-9|TRBJ2-5
TGTGCCAGCAGCAGTGGACAGGGTAAAGAGACCCAGTACTTC
CASSSGQGKETQYF
>-|-|TRBV7-2|TRBJ2-7
TGTGCCAGCAGCTTACAGGTTTCCTACGAGCAGTACTTC
CASSLQVSYEQYF
>few|-|TRBV19|TRBJ2-5
TGTGCCAGTAGTATAGGAGGATTATTGGGAGAGACCCAGTACTTC
CASSIGGLLGETQYF
>-|-|TRBV20-1|TRBJ2-7
TGCAGCCCCCGGGACAACTACGAGCAGTACTTC
CSPRDNYEQYF
>once|-|TRBV15|TRBJ1-2
TGTGCCACCAGCAGTTCTGGGGGAGGGCGCACCTATGGCTACACCTTC
CATSSSGGGRTYGYTF
>-|TRBD2|TRBV7-8|TRBJ2-4
TGTGCCAGCAGCCCCACCCCCAGCGGGGTGGCCAAAAACATTCAGTACTTC
CASSPTPSGVAKNIQYF
>-|-|TRBV11-2|TRBJ2-7
TGTGCCAGCAGTGGGGGGTACGAGCAGTACTTC
CASSGGYEQYF
>-|-|TRBV9|TRBJ2-5
TGTGCCAGCACCGAAGGGGGGACTACAGAGACCCAGTACTTC
CASTEGGTTETQYF
>-|TRBD2|TRBV4-1|TRBJ2-5
TGCGCCAGCAGCCAATTTTTGGCTAGCGGGAGTTCGCGACAAGAGACCCAGTACTTC
CASSQFLASGSSRQETQYF
>-|TRBD1|TRBV10-2|TRBJ1-1
TGCGCCAGCAAGACAGGGATTTCCACTGAAGCTTTCTTT
CASKTGISTEAFF
>-|-|TRBV14|TRBJ1-1
TGTGCCAGCAGCCAAGAGACCAGGGCTGTCTCTGAAGCTTTCTTT
CASSQETRAVSEAFF
>-|TRBD1|TRBV5-4|TRBJ1-1
TGTGCCAGCAGCTTGGCCGGGTATCCAGGGGGCTATACTGAAGCTTTCTTT
CASSLAGYPGGYTEAFF
>-|TRBD1|TRBV11-2|TRBJ1-4
TGTGCCAGCAGCTCAGGGGGCGTAGAACTGTTTTTT
CASSSGGVELFF
>once|-|TRBV6-5|TRBJ1-1
TGTGCCAGCAGTTACCCCCCTCTGTTCTTT
CASSYPPLFF
>-|-|TRBV18|TRBJ2-1
TGTGCCAGCTCACCACAACAGGGTACGATGGCCTACAATGAGCAGTTCTTC
CASSPQQGTMAYNEQFF
>once|-|TRBV7-2|TRBJ2-2
TGTGCCAGCATCGCAGCGGAAACCGGGGAGCTGTTTTTT
CASIAAETGELFF
>-|TRBD2|TRBV7-9|TRBJ2-3
TGTGCCAGCAGCTTGATTGCGGGAGGGTCAGATACGCAGTATTTT
CASSLIAGGSDTQYF
>few|-|TRBV7-3|TRBJ2-2
TGTGCCAGCAAAGCGCCGAACACCGGGGAGCTGTTTTTT
CASKAPNTGELFF
>-|-|TRBV7-2|TRBJ1-5
TGTGCCAGCAGCTTACGTGTCGATCAGCCCCAGCATTTT
CASSLRVDQPQHF